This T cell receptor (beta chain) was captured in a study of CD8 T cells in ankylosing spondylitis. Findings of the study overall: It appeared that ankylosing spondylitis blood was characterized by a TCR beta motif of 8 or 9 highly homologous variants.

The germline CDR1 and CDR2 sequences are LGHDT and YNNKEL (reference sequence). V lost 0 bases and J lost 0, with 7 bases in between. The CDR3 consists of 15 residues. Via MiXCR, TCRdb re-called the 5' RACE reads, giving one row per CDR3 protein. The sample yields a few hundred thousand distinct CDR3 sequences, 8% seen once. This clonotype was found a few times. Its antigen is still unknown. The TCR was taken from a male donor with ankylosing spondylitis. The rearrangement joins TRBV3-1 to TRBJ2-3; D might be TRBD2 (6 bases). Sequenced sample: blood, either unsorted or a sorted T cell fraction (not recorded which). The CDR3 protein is CASSQEAGSTDTQYF. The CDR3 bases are TGTGCCAGCAGCCAAGAGGCGGGGAGCACAGATACGCAGTATTTT.